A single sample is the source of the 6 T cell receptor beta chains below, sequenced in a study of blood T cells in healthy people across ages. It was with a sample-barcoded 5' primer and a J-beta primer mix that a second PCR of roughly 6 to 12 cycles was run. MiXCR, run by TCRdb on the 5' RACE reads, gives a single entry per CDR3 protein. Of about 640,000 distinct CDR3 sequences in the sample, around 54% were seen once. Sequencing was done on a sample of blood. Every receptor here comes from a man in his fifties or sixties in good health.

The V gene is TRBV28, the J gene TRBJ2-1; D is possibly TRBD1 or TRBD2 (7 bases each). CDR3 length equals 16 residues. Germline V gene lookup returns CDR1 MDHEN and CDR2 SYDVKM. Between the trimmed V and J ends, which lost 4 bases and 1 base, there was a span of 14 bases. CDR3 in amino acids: CASSSPGGASYNEQFF. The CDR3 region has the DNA TGTGCCAGCAGTTCCCCAGGGGGGGCGTCCTACAATGAGCAGTTCTTC.

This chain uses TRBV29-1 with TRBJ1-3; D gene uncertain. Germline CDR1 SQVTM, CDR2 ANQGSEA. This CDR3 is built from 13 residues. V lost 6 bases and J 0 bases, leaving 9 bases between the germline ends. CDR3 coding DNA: TGCAGCGTCCGACAAGTCTCTGGAAACACCATATATTTT. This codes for CSVRQVSGNTIYF.

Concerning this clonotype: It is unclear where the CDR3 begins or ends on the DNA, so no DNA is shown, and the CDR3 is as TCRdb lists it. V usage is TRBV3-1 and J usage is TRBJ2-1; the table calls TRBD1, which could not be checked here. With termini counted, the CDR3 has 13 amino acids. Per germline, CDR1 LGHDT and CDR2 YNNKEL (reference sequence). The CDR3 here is CASSQDWGGGAFF.

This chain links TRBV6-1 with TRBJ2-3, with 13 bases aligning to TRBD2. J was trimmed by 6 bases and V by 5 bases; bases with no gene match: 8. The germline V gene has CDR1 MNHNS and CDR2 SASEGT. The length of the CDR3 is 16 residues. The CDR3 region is CASSKRTSGGEDTQYF. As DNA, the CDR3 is TGTGCCAGCAGTAAACGGACTAGCGGGGGCGAGGATACGCAGTATTTT.

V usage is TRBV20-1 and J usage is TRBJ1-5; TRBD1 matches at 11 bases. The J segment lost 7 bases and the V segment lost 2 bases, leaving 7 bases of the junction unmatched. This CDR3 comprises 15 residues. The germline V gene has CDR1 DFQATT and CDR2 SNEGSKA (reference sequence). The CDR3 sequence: CSARTGQGARQPQHF. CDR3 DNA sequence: TGCAGTGCTAGAACCGGACAGGGGGCTCGGCAGCCCCAGCATTTT.

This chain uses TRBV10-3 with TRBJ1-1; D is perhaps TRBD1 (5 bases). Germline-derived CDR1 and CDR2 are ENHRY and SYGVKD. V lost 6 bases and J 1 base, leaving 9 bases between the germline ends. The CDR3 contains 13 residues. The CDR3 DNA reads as TGTGCCATCAGGGGACGGGAGAACACTGAAGCTTTCTTT. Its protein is CAIRGRENTEAFF.